These T cell receptor beta chains were read from a single sample in a study of T cells in Graves' hyperthyroidism and ophthalmopathy. TCRdb called the multiplex PCR reads again in MiXCR, with one record for every CDR3 protein. Of roughly 420,000 distinct CDR3 sequences in the sample, approximately 14% are singletons; the top ten hold roughly 4.8%. What was sequenced was blood. The source is a woman aged 18-29 years with Graves' hyperthyroidism. Both conserved end residues are trimmed from each CDR3.

j_gene	v_gene	CDR3aa
TRBJ2-5	TRBV5-1	ASSLFFDSGRIETQY
TRBJ1-5	TRBV10-3	AISRDRNQPQH
TRBJ2-7	TRBV7-9	ASSFPSGALAGGLGEQY
TRBJ1-1	TRBV12-3/TRBV12-4	ASSLITGGGPEAF
TRBJ1-4	TRBV6-1	ASGGFARVNEKLF
TRBJ1-1	TRBV30	AWSPVGRGWDTEAF
TRBJ1-3	TRBV2	ATSAPGASGNTIY
TRBJ1-5	TRBV6-2/TRBV6-3	ASSPSRLNQPQH
TRBJ1-2	TRBV14	ASSQGQRQMNYGYT
TRBJ2-3	TRBV18	ASSPFRQGTDTQY
TRBJ2-5	TRBV6-2/TRBV6-3	ASRTGGLETQY
TRBJ2-4	TRBV7-9	ASSLGQGNIQY
TRBJ1-3	TRBV19	ASSPTVDSGNTIY
TRBJ2-7	TRBV6-1	ASRSGTGVYEQY
TRBJ1-5	TRBV28	ASVTPGYQPQH
TRBJ1-4	TRBV9	ASSPSAGQGGDEKLF
TRBJ2-7	TRBV28	ASRLGLAGESEQY
TRBJ2-7	TRBV6-2/TRBV6-3	ASSYSAGSYEQY
TRBJ2-5	TRBV5-1	ASSLTGTGEQVTY
TRBJ1-5	TRBV10-2	ASSAREIGPQH
TRBJ1-2	TRBV6-2/TRBV6-3	ASSYDNRVYGYT
TRBJ2-3	TRBV19	ASSAPGTSGTRRDTQY
TRBJ2-1	TRBV29-1	SVSPGVYNEQF
TRBJ1-1	TRBV6-5	ASSYSIEGTEAF
TRBJ1-4	TRBV5-5	ASSATLAWANEKLF
TRBJ2-1	TRBV9	ASSTRTGAPGNEQF
TRBJ1-2	TRBV28	ASSFFRGPGYGYT